This TCR beta chain was sequenced for a study of T cell repertoires in cytomegalovirus infection (dated by TCRdb to about 2019). For the wider study: Recently identified HLA-C-restricted CMV epitopes, whose presentation resists viral immunomodulation, were targeted by peptide stimulations together with well-studied HLA-B-restricted epitopes. Donor HLA type was relevant to the analysis, as public TCR beta signatures indicated carriage of CMV infection together with the matching HLA type.

The CDR3 contains 14 residues, cysteine and phenylalanine counted. Kept here is only the CDR3 DNA, which spans 42 bases and is read in frame from base 1. Trimming costs V 2 bases and J 1 base, and their ends lie 8 bases apart. Sequences SNHLY (CDR1) and FYNNEI (CDR2) are obtained from the germline V gene. In this sample, this clonotype turned up once. Its cognate antigen has yet to be identified. No base quality information exists; no much larger clone differs at one position. One read amounts to weak evidence. The treatment or condition tag for this specimen amounts to: in vitro stimulation with specific CMV peptide epitopes to enrich CMV-specific T cells. Sequenced on an Illumina HiSeq 1500. TCRdb trimmed the raw reads at Q25, called clones with MiXCR and kept productive beta chains. Every CDR3 protein is listed once, alongside the most common genes and DNA of its rows. The sample yields hundreds of thousands of distinct CDR3 sequences; around a third were counted once. The ten most abundant clones make up 9.5% to 15% of the sample.

The paper as a whole reports these results and caveats: Cumulative frequency of public TCR beta family members discriminated carriers of CMV infection plus the relevant HLA type in this cohort and an independent 352-donor cohort. The ex vivo response was dominated by HLA-C-restricted CMV-specific TCR beta clonotypes, which also provided the single most frequent clonotype in two of eight donors.

Recombination joined TRBV2 with TRBJ1-1; the D segment cannot be called with confidence. The sequenced sample was cultured CD8+ T cells from PBMCs, obtained from culture after CMV antigen stimulation. The clonotype originates from a human donor in good health (CMV status not recorded). Some clones in this sample may be carry-over from other donors' samples. In nucleotide form, the sequence is TGTGCCAGCAGTGAACTGGCAGGGAACACTGAAGCTTTCTTT. This gives the protein CASSELAGNTEAFF.